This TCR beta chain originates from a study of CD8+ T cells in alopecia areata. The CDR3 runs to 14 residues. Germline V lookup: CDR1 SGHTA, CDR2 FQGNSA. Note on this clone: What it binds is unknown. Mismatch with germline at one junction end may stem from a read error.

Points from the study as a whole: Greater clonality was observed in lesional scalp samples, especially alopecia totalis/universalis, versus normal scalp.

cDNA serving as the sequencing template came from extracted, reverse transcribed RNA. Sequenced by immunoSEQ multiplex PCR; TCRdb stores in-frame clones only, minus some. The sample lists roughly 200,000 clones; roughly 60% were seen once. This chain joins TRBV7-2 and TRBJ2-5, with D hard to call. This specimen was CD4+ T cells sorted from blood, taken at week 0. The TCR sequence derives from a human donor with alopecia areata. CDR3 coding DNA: TGCGCCAGCAGCCAAGACTTGATGGGGGAGACCCAGTACTTC. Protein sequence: CASSQDLMGETQYF.